The rows below give T cell receptor beta chains drawn from one sample of a study of T cells in Graves' hyperthyroidism and ophthalmopathy. TCRdb reprocessed the multiplex PCR reads with MiXCR, giving one entry per CDR3 protein. The sample includes around 290,000 distinct CDR3 sequences, approximately 15% seen only once; the top ten take 7.9%. Sequenced: blood. The receptors were gathered from a woman between 40 and 50 years old with Graves' hyperthyroidism. Each CDR3 is given with its conserved first and last residue. D genes are given only for firm matches. Clone size is shown for a subset of rows, as once, few, many or a class of expanded clone.

j_gene	abundance	d_gene	v_gene	CDR3nt	CDR3aa
TRBJ2-7	many	TRBD2	TRBV3-1	TGTGCCAGCAGCCAACGGGAGGGCCCCTACGAGCAGTACTTC	CASSQREGPYEQYF
TRBJ2-1	many	TRBD1	TRBV5-8	TGTGCCAGCAGGGGACAGGGCGGGAGAAATGAGCAGTTCTTC	CASRGQGGRNEQFF
TRBJ2-7	many	-	TRBV2	TGTGCCAGCAGTGAAGGGGTCTGGGGCAGCTCCTACGAGCAGTACTTC	CASSEGVWGSSYEQYF
TRBJ2-7	-	TRBD2	TRBV4-2	TGTGCCAGCAGCCAAGAGCTAGCGGGTACCTACGAGCAGTACTTC	CASSQELAGTYEQYF
TRBJ2-7	many	-	TRBV28	TGTGCCAGCAGCCCGGAGGGACCGTTAAGAGAGCAGTACTTC	CASSPEGPLREQYF
TRBJ1-2	many	-	TRBV3-1	TGTGCCAGCAGCCAAGAGCATTATGGCTACACCTTC	CASSQEHYGYTF
TRBJ2-7	few	-	TRBV6-1	TGTGCCAGCAGTTCCCGGCGTGGGGGCTTCCACGAGCAGTACTTC	CASSSRRGGFHEQYF
TRBJ2-2	few	-	TRBV12-3/TRBV12-4	TGTGCCAGCAGTTTACTCGGGGAGCTGTTTTTT	CASSLLGELFF
TRBJ2-5	many	-	TRBV6-1	TGTGCCAGCACCCCAACTCGAGGGGAGACCCAGTACTTC	CASTPTRGETQYF
TRBJ1-5	many	-	TRBV28	TGTGCCAGCAGTTTGCCCAAGGGAATTAGCAATCAGCCCCAGCATTTT	CASSLPKGISNQPQHF
TRBJ1-4	many	-	TRBV20-1	TGCAGTGCTAGAGGGGGGGATGAAAAACTGTTTTTT	CSARGGDEKLFF
TRBJ2-2	many	-	TRBV7-3	TGTGCCAGCAGCTTAACTCAGGTTGGGGAGCTGTTTTTT	CASSLTQVGELFF
TRBJ1-1	many	-	TRBV11-2	TGTGCCAGCAGTTTTCTAAGGCTGGGTTTTCGGAGCACTGAAGCTTTCTTT	CASSFLRLGFRSTEAFF
TRBJ2-3	many	-	TRBV29-1	TGCAGCGTTGTTTCAGGGTCAGCGCAGTATTTT	CSVVSGSAQYF
TRBJ2-4	many	-	TRBV20-1	TGCAGTGCTAGTTTAGCTCTAGCCAAAAACATTCAGTACTTC	CSASLALAKNIQYF
TRBJ2-7	few	TRBD1	TRBV13	TGTGCCAGCAGCCCCACCGGGACAGGAGATTACGAGCAGTACTTC	CASSPTGTGDYEQYF
TRBJ1-4	many	-	TRBV20-1	TGCAGTGTCCCGGGACGTAAGACAACTAATGAAAAACTGTTTTTT	CSVPGRKTTNEKLFF
TRBJ2-3	large	-	TRBV12-3/TRBV12-4	TGTGCCAGCAGTTTGGTCGACAACACAGATACGCAGTATTTT	CASSLVDNTDTQYF
TRBJ2-1	-	-	TRBV20-1	TGCAGTGCTGGCGGACGGACGGAGCATGAGCAGTTCTTC	CSAGGRTEHEQFF
TRBJ2-2	few	TRBD2	TRBV6-2/TRBV6-3	TGTGCCAGCAGTTCCGTAGCGGGAGAACTCACCGGGGAGCTGCTTTTT	CASSSVAGELTGELLF
TRBJ1-1	-	-	TRBV18	TGTGCCAGCTCACCCCAAGAGGGGTACACTGAAGCTTTCTTT	CASSPQEGYTEAFF
TRBJ2-4	many	TRBD1	TRBV2	TGTGCCAGCCTATTCTTACAGGGGGCCAAAAACATTCAGTACTTC	CASLFLQGAKNIQYF
TRBJ2-5	many	-	TRBV7-9	TGTGCCAGCAGCGCCGGGACTTTGATAGGAGAGACCCAGTACTTC	CASSAGTLIGETQYF
TRBJ1-1	many	-	TRBV12-3/TRBV12-4	TGTGCCAGCACTCCCTGGGGTCACACTGAAGCTTTCTTT	CASTPWGHTEAFF
TRBJ1-2	many	-	TRBV18	TGTGCCAGCTCTGCGGCGGGTGGCGGCTACACCTTC	CASSAAGGGYTF
TRBJ2-1	-	-	TRBV9	TGTGCCAGCAGCGTAGGGTCTAACTCCTACAATGAGCAGTTCTTC	CASSVGSNSYNEQFF
TRBJ1-2	-	-	TRBV30	TGTGCCTGGAGTCGGCTGGGGGCAGGAGGCTACACCTTC	CAWSRLGAGGYTF
TRBJ2-2	-	-	TRBV7-9	TGTGCCAGCAGCCCTCTTTCCGGGGGCTTGGGGGCCGGGGAGCTGTTTTTT	CASSPLSGGLGAGELFF
TRBJ1-1	many	-	TRBV7-2	TGTGCCAGCAGCGCAACGGGGACCCTGAACACTGAAGCTTTCTTT	CASSATGTLNTEAFF
TRBJ1-1	-	-	TRBV18	TGTGCCAGCTCACCCGCTACTGGGGACACTGAAGCTTTCTTT	CASSPATGDTEAFF
TRBJ2-3	few	-	TRBV18	TGTGCCAGCTCACCACCGGACTGGGTGACAGATACGCAGTATTTT	CASSPPDWVTDTQYF
TRBJ2-2	-	-	TRBV9	TGTGCCAGCAGCGATACCATGCCCGGGACCCTGAACACCGGGGAGCTGTTTTTT	CASSDTMPGTLNTGELFF
TRBJ2-7	few	-	TRBV27	TGTGCCAGCAGCCATTCCTACCGCAACTACGAGCAGTACTTC	CASSHSYRNYEQYF
TRBJ2-1	many	TRBD2	TRBV11-1	TGTGCCGTACTAGCGGGGAGCTCCTACAATGAGCAGTTCTTC	CAVLAGSSYNEQFF
TRBJ1-5	many	-	TRBV19	TGTGCCAGTAGTATAGATAGTTCCAGGGGAAGCAATCAGCCCCAGCATTTT	CASSIDSSRGSNQPQHF
TRBJ2-2	many	-	TRBV2	TGTGCCAGCAGTTGGACGGCCCCGGGAACGAACACCGGGGAGCTGTTTTTT	CASSWTAPGTNTGELFF
TRBJ2-7	-	-	TRBV3-1	TGTGCCAGCAGCCAGTCCTCGAGGCAGACCTACGAGCAGTACTTC	CASSQSSRQTYEQYF
TRBJ1-5	-	-	TRBV19	TGTGCCAGTAGTCTGGGGGGGGGGCGGACGGTCAATCAGCCCCAGCATTTT	CASSLGGGRTVNQPQHF
TRBJ2-2	many	-	TRBV11-3	TGTGCCAGCAGGAGGGCAGGGGACACCGGGGAGCTGTTTTTT	CASRRAGDTGELFF
TRBJ2-1	-	TRBD2	TRBV10-1	TGCGCCAGCAGTGAACCGGGACTAGCGGGAGGCAAGACGCAGTTCTTC	CASSEPGLAGGKTQFF
TRBJ2-1	few	-	TRBV10-1	TGCGCCAGCTCGGCCCTAGGGAGCTCCTACAATGAGCAGTTCTTC	CASSALGSSYNEQFF
TRBJ1-2	-	-	TRBV13	TGTGCCAGCAGCACCCGGGATGTCTTAACCTTC	CASSTRDVLTF
TRBJ2-3	-	TRBD2	TRBV6-1	TGTGCCAGCAGATCCTCTATGGCGGGAGGGCCGTTTTCGGCGCAGTATTTT	CASRSSMAGGPFSAQYF
TRBJ2-2	many	TRBD2	TRBV24-1	TGTGCCACCAGTGATTTGCAGACTAGCGGGACGAACACCGGGGAGCTGTTTTTT	CATSDLQTSGTNTGELFF
TRBJ2-1	many	-	TRBV10-3	TGTGCCATCAGTGAGCAAGTGGTGGGAGTGGGAAATGAGCAGTTCTTC	CAISEQVVGVGNEQFF